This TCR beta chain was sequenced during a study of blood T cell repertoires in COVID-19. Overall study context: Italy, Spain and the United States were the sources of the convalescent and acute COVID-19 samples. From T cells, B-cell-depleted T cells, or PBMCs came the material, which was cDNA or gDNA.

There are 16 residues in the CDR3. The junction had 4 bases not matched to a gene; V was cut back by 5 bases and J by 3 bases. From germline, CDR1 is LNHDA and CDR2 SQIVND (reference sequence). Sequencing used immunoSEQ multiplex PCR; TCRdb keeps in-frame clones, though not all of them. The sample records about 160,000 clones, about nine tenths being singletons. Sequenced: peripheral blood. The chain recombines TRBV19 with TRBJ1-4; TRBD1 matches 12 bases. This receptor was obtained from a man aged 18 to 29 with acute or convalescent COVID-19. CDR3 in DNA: TGTGCCAGTAGTTGGGGACAGGGGGCGCCTAATGAAAAACTGTTTTTT. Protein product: CASSWGQGAPNEKLFF.